Listed below are T cell receptor beta chains from one sample, sequenced in a study of blood T cells in healthy people across ages. A single record per CDR3 protein comes from TCRdb applying MiXCR to the 5' RACE reads. The sample has around 1,500,000 distinct CDR3 sequences, 42% seen once; the top ten hold roughly 7.7%. Sequenced sample: blood. These receptors originate from a woman younger than 35 in good health. Both conserved end residues are part of each CDR3. Fields, in order: V gene, J gene, D gene, clone size, CDR3 DNA, CDR3 protein. A D gene is named only where the DNA matches it firmly. Clone size is shown for a subset of rows, as once, few, many or a class of expanded clone.

v_gene: TRBV20-1; j_gene: TRBJ2-1; d_gene: -; abundance: few; CDR3nt: TGCAGTGCTAGAGATTCAGGGGTCCGCAATGAGCAGTTCTTC; CDR3aa: CSARDSGVRNEQFF
v_gene: TRBV20-1; j_gene: TRBJ1-1; d_gene: -; abundance: -; CDR3nt: TGCAGTGCTTCAGGGGACCCAGCTATCCTTACTGAAGCTTTCTTT; CDR3aa: CSASGDPAILTEAFF
v_gene: TRBV11-2; j_gene: TRBJ1-2; d_gene: TRBD1; abundance: -; CDR3nt: TGTGCCAGCAGCAGGGGGGGACAGCGGTCGGGCTACACCTTC; CDR3aa: CASSRGGQRSGYTF
v_gene: TRBV28; j_gene: TRBJ2-1; d_gene: -; abundance: -; CDR3nt: TGTGCCAGCAGTTTAGGGGGGAACAAACAAGAGACCCAGTTCTTC; CDR3aa: CASSLGGNKQETQFF
v_gene: TRBV2; j_gene: TRBJ2-3; d_gene: TRBD2; abundance: once; CDR3nt: TGTGCCGGCAGACCCGGGACTAGCGCAGATACGCAGTATTTT; CDR3aa: CAGRPGTSADTQYF
v_gene: TRBV12-3/TRBV12-4; j_gene: TRBJ2-5; d_gene: -; abundance: few; CDR3nt: TGTGCCAGCAGTTTAGCGGACTGGCAGCAAGAGACCCAGTACTTC; CDR3aa: CASSLADWQQETQYF
v_gene: TRBV28; j_gene: TRBJ2-7; d_gene: TRBD2; abundance: -; CDR3nt: TGTGCCAGCAGTCCCGGACTAGCGGGGGGTGGGCAGTACTTC; CDR3aa: CASSPGLAGGGQYF
v_gene: TRBV27; j_gene: TRBJ1-4; d_gene: TRBD1; abundance: -; CDR3nt: TGTGCCAGCAGTCGGTGGGACAGAGGTGAAAAACTGTTTTTT; CDR3aa: CASSRWDRGEKLFF
v_gene: TRBV20-1; j_gene: TRBJ2-5; d_gene: -; abundance: -; CDR3nt: TGCAGTGCTAGAGATCAGGACTTGAAAGAGACCCAGTACTTC; CDR3aa: CSARDQDLKETQYF
v_gene: TRBV29-1; j_gene: TRBJ1-1; d_gene: -; abundance: -; CDR3nt: TGCAGCGCCCAGACCTTGAACACTGAAGCTTTCTTT; CDR3aa: CSAQTLNTEAFF
v_gene: TRBV7-8; j_gene: TRBJ2-2; d_gene: TRBD2; abundance: -; CDR3nt: TGTGCCAGCAGCTTAGTAGGGACTAGCAGTGTCGGGGAGCTGTTTTTT; CDR3aa: CASSLVGTSSVGELFF
v_gene: TRBV2; j_gene: TRBJ2-7; d_gene: -; abundance: -; CDR3nt: TGTGCCAGCAGTGAAGAACGGTACAGGGTCTCCTACGAGCAGTACTTC; CDR3aa: CASSEERYRVSYEQYF
v_gene: TRBV6-2/TRBV6-3; j_gene: TRBJ1-5; d_gene: TRBD1; abundance: -; CDR3nt: TGTGCCAGCAGCCGATTGGACAGGCCCGGGGTGGAGCCCCAGCATTTT; CDR3aa: CASSRLDRPGVEPQHF
v_gene: TRBV2; j_gene: TRBJ1-1; d_gene: TRBD1; abundance: -; CDR3nt: TGTGCCAGCAGTGAGGGGGGACAGACCCCAGCTTTCTTT; CDR3aa: CASSEGGQTPAFF
v_gene: TRBV7-2; j_gene: TRBJ2-7; d_gene: TRBD2; abundance: few; CDR3nt: TGTGCCAGCAGCTCAGATACTAGCGGGAGACCCTACGAGCAGTACTTC; CDR3aa: CASSSDTSGRPYEQYF
v_gene: TRBV9; j_gene: TRBJ2-7; d_gene: TRBD2; abundance: -; CDR3nt: TGTGCCAGCAGTAGTAGCGGGGGGTCCATCTCCTACGAGCAGTACTTC; CDR3aa: CASSSSGGSISYEQYF
v_gene: TRBV11-1; j_gene: TRBJ1-1; d_gene: -; abundance: -; CDR3nt: TGTGCCAGCAGACTTAAGACCGCACCCCGGGAATCGGAAGCTTTCTTT; CDR3aa: CASRLKTAPRESEAFF
v_gene: TRBV5-1; j_gene: TRBJ2-5; d_gene: -; abundance: -; CDR3nt: TGCGCCAGCAGCCCAACCGCCGGAGTTCCCGAGACCCAGTACTTC; CDR3aa: CASSPTAGVPETQYF
v_gene: TRBV2; j_gene: TRBJ2-7; d_gene: -; abundance: -; CDR3nt: TGTGCCAGCGTGAGGGACGGGGACTACGAGCAGTACTTC; CDR3aa: CASVRDGDYEQYF
v_gene: TRBV29-1; j_gene: TRBJ2-2; d_gene: -; abundance: -; CDR3nt: TGCAGCGGGGGGACTTCTAGTAGCGGGGAGCTGTTTTTT; CDR3aa: CSGGTSSSGELFF
v_gene: TRBV20-1; j_gene: TRBJ1-2; d_gene: -; abundance: few; CDR3nt: TGCAGTGCTAGAGAAGAGGGAAATAACTATGGCTACACCTTC; CDR3aa: CSAREEGNNYGYTF
v_gene: TRBV28; j_gene: TRBJ2-6; d_gene: -; abundance: few; CDR3nt: TGTGCCAGCAGTCCTCCGGAGTCTGGGGCCAACGTCCTGACTTTC; CDR3aa: CASSPPESGANVLTF
v_gene: TRBV25-1; j_gene: TRBJ2-1; d_gene: -; abundance: -; CDR3nt: TGTGCCAGCACCAGTAGCGGTAGCTCCTACAATGAGCAGTTCTTC; CDR3aa: CASTSSGSSYNEQFF
v_gene: TRBV29-1; j_gene: TRBJ2-5; d_gene: TRBD2; abundance: -; CDR3nt: TGCAGCGTTGAAGATCGGCTAGCGGGAGGAGAGACCCAGTACTTC; CDR3aa: CSVEDRLAGGETQYF
v_gene: TRBV27; j_gene: TRBJ2-3; d_gene: -; abundance: few; CDR3nt: TGTGCCAGCAGTAGTCCTAGCGCCAGTGGTGATACGCAGTATTTT; CDR3aa: CASSSPSASGDTQYF
v_gene: TRBV20-1; j_gene: TRBJ2-7; d_gene: -; abundance: -; CDR3nt: TGCAGTGCTATCCCCAGGGCTCCCTACGAGCAGTACTTC; CDR3aa: CSAIPRAPYEQYF
v_gene: TRBV7-9; j_gene: TRBJ1-1; d_gene: -; abundance: few; CDR3nt: TGTGCCAGCAGCTTAGGCGGACAGAGGCACACTGAAGCTTTCTTT; CDR3aa: CASSLGGQRHTEAFF
v_gene: TRBV6-1; j_gene: TRBJ2-2; d_gene: TRBD2; abundance: -; CDR3nt: TGTGCCAGCAGGGGACTAGCGGGAGGCCCGAACACCGGGGAGCTGTTTTTT; CDR3aa: CASRGLAGGPNTGELFF
v_gene: TRBV29-1; j_gene: TRBJ2-7; d_gene: -; abundance: -; CDR3nt: TGCAGCGCCAGACACCACGGGTCAAACGATGAGCAGTACTTC; CDR3aa: CSARHHGSNDEQYF
v_gene: TRBV30; j_gene: TRBJ1-1; d_gene: -; abundance: -; CDR3nt: TGTGCCTGGAGTGCTATCACTGAAGCTTTCTTT; CDR3aa: CAWSAITEAFF
v_gene: TRBV20-1; j_gene: TRBJ2-3; d_gene: -; abundance: -; CDR3nt: TGCAGTGCTAGGAAAACAGGGCCCTTCACAGATACGCAGTATTTT; CDR3aa: CSARKTGPFTDTQYF
v_gene: TRBV7-8; j_gene: TRBJ2-5; d_gene: TRBD2; abundance: -; CDR3nt: TGTGCCAGCAGCTCGACTAGCGGACGCCAATCGGAGACCCAGTACTTC; CDR3aa: CASSSTSGRQSETQYF